The T cell receptor (beta chain) under discussion was sequenced for a study of cytomegalovirus exposure and HLA in healthy donors. About this clone itself: What it binds is unknown.

Findings of the study overall: TCR beta V- and J-gene trimming, according to a later analysis, was linked to a missense DCLRE1C variant.

The CDR3 extends over 13 amino acids. Per the germline V gene, CDR1 is SGDLS and CDR2 is YYNGEE. The V gene lost 0 bases and the J gene lost 7 bases, with 11 bases spanning the gap. 60 Vbeta and 13 Jbeta primers were used in PCR. Method: immunoSEQ multiplex PCR; TCRdb's copy keeps in-frame clones and lacks some. The sample includes about 110,000 clones, more than 65% seen only once; the top ten take around 15%. The sequenced sample consisted of PBMCs. The V gene is TRBV9, the J gene TRBJ2-7; no reliable D call. The source of this sequence is a man under 40 in good health and CMV-seropositive. CDR3 amino acids: CASSVEFPGEQYF. The CDR3 coding sequence is TGTGCCAGCAGCGTAGAATTTCCCGGGGAGCAGTACTTC.